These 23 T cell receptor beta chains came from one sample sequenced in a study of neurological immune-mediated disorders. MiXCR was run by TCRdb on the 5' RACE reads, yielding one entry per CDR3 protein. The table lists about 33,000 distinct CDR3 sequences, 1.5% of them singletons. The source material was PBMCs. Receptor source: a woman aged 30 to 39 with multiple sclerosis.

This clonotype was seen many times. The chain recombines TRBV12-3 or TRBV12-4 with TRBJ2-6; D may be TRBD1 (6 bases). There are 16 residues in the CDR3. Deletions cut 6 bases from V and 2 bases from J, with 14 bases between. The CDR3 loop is CASRNRAGTGANVLTF. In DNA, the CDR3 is TGTGCCAGCAGGAACAGGGCCGGAACTGGGGCCAACGTCCTGACTTTC.

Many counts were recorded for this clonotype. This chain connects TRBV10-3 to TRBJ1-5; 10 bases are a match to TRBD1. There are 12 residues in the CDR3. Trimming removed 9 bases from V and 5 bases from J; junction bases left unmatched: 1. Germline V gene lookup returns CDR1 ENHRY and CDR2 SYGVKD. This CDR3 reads CAIGTGDQPQHF. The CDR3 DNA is TGTGCCATTGGGACAGGGGATCAGCCCCAGCATTTT.

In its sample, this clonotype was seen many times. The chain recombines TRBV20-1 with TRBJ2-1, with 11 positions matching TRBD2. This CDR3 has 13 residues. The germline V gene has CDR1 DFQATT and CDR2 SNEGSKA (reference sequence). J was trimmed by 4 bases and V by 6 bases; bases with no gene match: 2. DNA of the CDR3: TGCAGTGCCACTAGCGGGGGTTACAATGAGCAGTTCTTC. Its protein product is CSATSGGYNEQFF.

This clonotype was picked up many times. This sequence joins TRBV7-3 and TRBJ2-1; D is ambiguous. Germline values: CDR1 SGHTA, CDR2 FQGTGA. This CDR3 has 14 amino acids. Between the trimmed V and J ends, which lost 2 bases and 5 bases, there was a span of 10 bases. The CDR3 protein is CASSLSRINNEQFF. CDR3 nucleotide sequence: TGTGCCAGCAGCTTATCCCGGATTAACAATGAGCAGTTCTTC.

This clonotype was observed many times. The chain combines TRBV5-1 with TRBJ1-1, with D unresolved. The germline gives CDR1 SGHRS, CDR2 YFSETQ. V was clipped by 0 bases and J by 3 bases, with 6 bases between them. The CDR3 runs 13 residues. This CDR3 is CASSLESHTEAFF. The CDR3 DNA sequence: TGCGCCAGCAGCTTGGAATCTCACACTGAAGCTTTCTTT.

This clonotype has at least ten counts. CDR3 region: CASSTGAGEAFF. Here the CDR3 DNA reads TGTGCCAGCAGTACAGGCGCTGGTGAAGCTTTCTTT. The V gene is TRBV6-4, the J gene TRBJ1-1; D perhaps matches TRBD1 (5 bases). CDR1 is MRHNA, CDR2 SNTAGT, per germline. V gave up 5 bases and J gave up 7 bases, with 11 bases separating them. The CDR3 loop spans 12 amino acids.

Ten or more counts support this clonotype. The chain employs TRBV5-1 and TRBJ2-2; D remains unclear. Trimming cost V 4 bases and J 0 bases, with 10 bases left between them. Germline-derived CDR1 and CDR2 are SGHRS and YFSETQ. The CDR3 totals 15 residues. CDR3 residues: CASSRGRSNTGELFF. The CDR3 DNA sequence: TGCGCCAGCAGCCGTGGGCGCTCGAACACCGGGGAGCTGTTTTTT.

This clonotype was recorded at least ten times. CDR3 loop: CASSPRVAQPQHF. CDR3 in DNA: TGTGCCAGCAGCCCGAGGGTAGCCCAGCCCCAGCATTTT. This chain joins TRBV7-2 and TRBJ1-5; D remains ambiguous. Trimming took 5 bases from V and 7 from J, leaving 12 bases between them. Germline V lookup: CDR1 SGHTA, CDR2 FQGNSA. This CDR3 contains 13 residues. The full variable domain, rest sourced from reference TRBV7-2 and TRBJ1-5, is GAGVSQSPSNKVTEKGKDVELRCDPISGHTALYWYRQSLGQGLEFLIYFQGNSAPDKSGLPSDRFSAERTGGSVSTLTIQRTQQEDSAVYLCASSPRVAQPQHFGDGTRLSIL.

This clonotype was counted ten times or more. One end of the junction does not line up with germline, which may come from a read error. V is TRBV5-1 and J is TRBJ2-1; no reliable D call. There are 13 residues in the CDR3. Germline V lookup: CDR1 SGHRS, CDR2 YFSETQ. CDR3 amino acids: CASSLPLGRNPSF. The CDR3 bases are TGCGCCAGCAGCCTTCCCCTCGGACGTAATCCGTCCTTC.

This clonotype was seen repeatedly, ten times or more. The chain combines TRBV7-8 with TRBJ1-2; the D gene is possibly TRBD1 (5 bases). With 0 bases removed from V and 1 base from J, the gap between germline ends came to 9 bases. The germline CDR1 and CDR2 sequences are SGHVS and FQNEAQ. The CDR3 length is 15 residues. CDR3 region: CASSLAEGINYGYTF. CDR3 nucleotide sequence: TGTGCCAGCAGCTTAGCGGAGGGGATTAACTATGGCTACACCTTC.

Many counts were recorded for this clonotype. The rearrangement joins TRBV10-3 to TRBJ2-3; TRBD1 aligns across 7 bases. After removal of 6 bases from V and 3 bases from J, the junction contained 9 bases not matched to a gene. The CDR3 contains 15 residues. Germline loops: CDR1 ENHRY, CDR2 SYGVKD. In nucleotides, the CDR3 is TGTGCCATCAGCCCTGACGAGGGGGCAACAGATACGCAGTATTTT. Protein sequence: CAISPDEGATDTQYF.

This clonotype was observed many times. The CDR3 spells CASSVGPSADTQYF. In DNA, the CDR3 is TGTGCCAGCAGTGTGGGACCCTCGGCGGATACGCAGTATTTT. The chain carries TRBV6-1 and TRBJ2-3; possibly TRBD1 or TRBD2 for D (5 bases each). V was clipped by 4 bases and J by 6 bases, with 14 bases between them. This CDR3 comprises 14 residues. Germline lookup yields CDR1 MNHNS and CDR2 SASEGT.

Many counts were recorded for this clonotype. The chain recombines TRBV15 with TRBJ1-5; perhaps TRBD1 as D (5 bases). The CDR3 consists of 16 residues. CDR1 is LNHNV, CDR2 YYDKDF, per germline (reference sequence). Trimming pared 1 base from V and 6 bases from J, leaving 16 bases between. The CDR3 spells CATSRAAPGPPQPQHF. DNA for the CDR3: TGTGCCACCAGCAGAGCTGCCCCGGGACCCCCTCAGCCCCAGCATTTT.

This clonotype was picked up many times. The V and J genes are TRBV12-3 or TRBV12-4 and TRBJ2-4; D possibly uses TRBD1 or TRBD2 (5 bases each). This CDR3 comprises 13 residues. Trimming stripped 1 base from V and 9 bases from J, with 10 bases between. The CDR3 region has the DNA TGTGCCAGCAGTTTAGGGCAGGGAGCCATTCAGTACTTC. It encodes CASSLGQGAIQYF.

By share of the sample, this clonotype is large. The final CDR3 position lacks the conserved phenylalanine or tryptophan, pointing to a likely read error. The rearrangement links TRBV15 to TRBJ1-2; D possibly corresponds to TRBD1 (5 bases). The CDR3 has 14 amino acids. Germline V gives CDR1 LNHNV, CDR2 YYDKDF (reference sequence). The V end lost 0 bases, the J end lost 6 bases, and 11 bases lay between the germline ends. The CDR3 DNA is TGTGCCACCAGCAGAGACGTGCGGGGGGATGGCTACACCTGC. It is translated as CATSRDVRGDGYTC.

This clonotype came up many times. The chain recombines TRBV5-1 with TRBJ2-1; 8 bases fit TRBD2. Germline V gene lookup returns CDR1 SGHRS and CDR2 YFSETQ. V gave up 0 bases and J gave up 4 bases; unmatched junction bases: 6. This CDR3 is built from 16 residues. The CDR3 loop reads CASSLAIAGSYNEQFF. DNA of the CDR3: TGCGCCAGCAGCTTGGCCATAGCGGGGTCATACAATGAGCAGTTCTTC.

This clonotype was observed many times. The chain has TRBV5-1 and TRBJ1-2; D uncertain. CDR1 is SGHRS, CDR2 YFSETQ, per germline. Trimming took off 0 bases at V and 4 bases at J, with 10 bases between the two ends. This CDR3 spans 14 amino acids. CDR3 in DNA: TGCGCCAGCAGCTTGGATCCGGCCGCCTATGGCTACACCTTC. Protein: CASSLDPAAYGYTF.

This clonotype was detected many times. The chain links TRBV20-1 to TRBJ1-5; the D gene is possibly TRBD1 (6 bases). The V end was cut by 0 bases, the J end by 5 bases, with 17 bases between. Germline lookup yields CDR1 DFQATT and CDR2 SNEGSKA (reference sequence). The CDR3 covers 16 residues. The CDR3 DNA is TGCAGTGCTAGAGATGTCAGCCGGGGGCGAGATCAGCCCCAGCATTTT. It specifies CSARDVSRGRDQPQHF.

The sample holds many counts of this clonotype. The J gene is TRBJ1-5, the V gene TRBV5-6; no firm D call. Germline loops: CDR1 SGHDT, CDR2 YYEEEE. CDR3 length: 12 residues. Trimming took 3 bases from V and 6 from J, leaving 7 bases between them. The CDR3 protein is CASSSLSQPQHF. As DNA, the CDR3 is TGTGCCAGCAGCTCTCTGAGTCAGCCCCAGCATTTT. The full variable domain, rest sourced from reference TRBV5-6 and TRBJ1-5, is DAGVTQSPTHLIKTRGQQVTLRCSPKSGHDTVSWYQQALGQGPQFIFQYYEEEERQRGNFPDRFSGHQFPNYSSELNVNALLLGDSALYLCASSSLSQPQHFGDGTRLSIL.

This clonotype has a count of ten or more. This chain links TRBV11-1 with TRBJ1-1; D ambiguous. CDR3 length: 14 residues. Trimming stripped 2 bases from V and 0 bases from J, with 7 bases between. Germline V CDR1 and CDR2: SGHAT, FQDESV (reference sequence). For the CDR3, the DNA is TGTGCCAGCAGCTTAAAGGGAATGAACACTGAAGCTTTCTTT. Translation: CASSLKGMNTEAFF.

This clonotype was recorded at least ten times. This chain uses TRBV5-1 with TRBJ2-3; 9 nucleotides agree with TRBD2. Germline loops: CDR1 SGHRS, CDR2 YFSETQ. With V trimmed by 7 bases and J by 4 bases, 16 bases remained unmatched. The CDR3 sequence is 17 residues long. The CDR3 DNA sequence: TGCGCCAGCTTTCTGGCTCCGGGACTAGCTAGGGCAGATACGCAGTATTTT. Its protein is CASFLAPGLARADTQYF.

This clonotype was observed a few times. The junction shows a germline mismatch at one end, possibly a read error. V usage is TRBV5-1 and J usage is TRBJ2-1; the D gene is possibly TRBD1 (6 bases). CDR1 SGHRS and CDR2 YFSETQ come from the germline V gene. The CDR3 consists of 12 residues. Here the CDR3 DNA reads TGCGACAGCAGCACACTACAGGGAGAGCAGTTCTTC. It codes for CDSSTLQGEQFF.

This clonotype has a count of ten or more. This CDR3 reads CSARDRANYGYTF. CDR3 nucleotide sequence: TGCAGTGCTAGGGACAGGGCTAACTATGGCTACACCTTC. The chain recombines TRBV20-1 with TRBJ1-2; 8 positions agree with TRBD1. CDR1 is DFQATT, CDR2 SNEGSKA, per germline (reference sequence). This CDR3 comprises 13 residues. V trimming: 3 bases; J trimming: 0 bases; junction bases outside the gene matches: 0.